Below, 30 T cell receptor beta chains from the same sample are listed, as sequenced in a study of blood T cell repertoires in COVID-19. Clones were sequenced by immunoSEQ multiplex PCR, and TCRdb holds only the in-frame ones, with some missing. The data contain over 110,000 clones, over 75% of them singletons. Material for sequencing was PBMCs or T cells enriched from blood (not recorded which). All receptors come from a man aged 45-65 years in a cohort exposed to, infected with or recovered from COVID-19 (not recorded which).

The V gene is TRBV10-1, the J gene TRBJ2-1, with 10 positions matching TRBD2. Germline V lookup: CDR1 WNHNN, CDR2 SYGVQD (reference sequence). V shed 9 bases and J 8 bases; nucleotides not matched to a gene: 10. CDR3 size: 14 residues. DNA for the CDR3: TGCGCCAGATTGATAGCGGGGGGAGGGGATGAGCAGTTCTTC. It translates to CARLIAGGGDEQFF.

This clone was observed many times. The chain recombines TRBV9 with TRBJ2-1; the match to TRBD1 covers 8 bases. Per the germline V gene, CDR1 is SGDLS and CDR2 is YYNGEE. The CDR3 consists of 16 residues. V was pared by 4 bases and J by 0 bases, with 6 bases of the junction left unmatched. CDR3 in DNA: TGTGCCAGCAGCCCGAGACAGGGGAGCTCCTACAATGAGCAGTTCTTC. As protein: CASSPRQGSSYNEQFF. The whole variable domain, remainder taken from reference TRBV9 and TRBJ2-1, is DSGVTQTPKHLITATGQRVTLRCSPRSGDLSVYWYQQSLDQGLQFLIQYYNGEERAKGNILERFSAQQFPDLHSELNLSSLELGDSALYFCASSPRQGSSYNEQFFGPGTRLTVL.

The J gene is TRBJ2-1, the V gene TRBV5-1; 11 nucleotides align to TRBD2. The V segment lost 3 bases and the J segment 0 bases; nucleotides outside the gene matches: 23. The CDR3 is 23 residues long. Per germline, CDR1 SGHRS and CDR2 YFSETQ. The CDR3, as DNA: TGCGCCAGCAGCTGGAGGACAGCTGTAGCGGGAGGGCCAAAGGGGGGCTCCTACAATGAGCAGTTCTTC. It translates to CASSWRTAVAGGPKGGSYNEQFF.

This chain uses TRBV5-5 with TRBJ2-2; 13 bases are a match to TRBD2. This CDR3 has 17 amino acids. The junction had 8 bases not matched to a gene; V was cut back by 4 bases and J by 5 bases. From germline, CDR1 is SGHKS and CDR2 YYEKEE (reference sequence). This CDR3 is CASSITSGRVRTGELFF. In DNA, the CDR3 is TGTGCCAGCAGCATCACTAGCGGGAGGGTTCGGACCGGGGAGCTGTTTTTT. Variable domain in full (rest from reference TRBV5-5 and TRBJ2-2): DAGVTQSPTHLIKTRGQQVTLRCSPISGHKSVSWYQQVLGQGPQFIFQYYEKEERGRGNFPDRFSARQFPNYSSELNVNALLLGDSALYLCASSITSGRVRTGELFFGEGSRLTVL.

J is TRBJ1-1 and V is TRBV5-8; D gene ambiguous. The CDR3 extends over 15 amino acids. The germline V gene encodes CDR1 SGHTS and CDR2 YDEGEE. V lost 4 bases, J lost 0 bases, and 13 bases lay in between. The CDR3 protein is CASSALSGVNTEAFF. The CDR3 DNA follows: TGTGCCAGCAGCGCCCTCTCTGGAGTGAACACTGAAGCTTTCTTT.

The chain couples TRBV10-3 to TRBJ2-3, with a possible D match to TRBD1 (5 bases). Trimming removed 5 bases at V and 2 bases at J, with 11 bases between. The CDR3 runs 14 residues. The germline V gene has CDR1 ENHRY and CDR2 SYGVKD. The CDR3 protein is CAISFGQVTDTQYF. The CDR3 nucleotides are TGTGCCATCAGTTTCGGACAAGTCACAGATACGCAGTATTTT.

The chain is built from TRBV5-5 and TRBJ1-6; D is uncertain. The V gene lost 2 bases and the J gene lost 5 bases, with 11 bases spanning the gap. Germline V CDR1 and CDR2: SGHKS, YYEKEE (reference sequence). The CDR3 has 15 residues. The CDR3 DNA reads as TGTGCCAGCAGCTTCGACGGCGGCAATAATTCACCCCTCCACTTT. Amino acids: CASSFDGGNNSPLHF. The whole variable domain, filled in from reference TRBV5-5 and TRBJ1-6, reads DAGVTQSPTHLIKTRGQQVTLRCSPISGHKSVSWYQQVLGQGPQFIFQYYEKEERGRGNFPDRFSARQFPNYSSELNVNALLLGDSALYLCASSFDGGNNSPLHFGNGTRLTVT.

This chain connects TRBV18 to TRBJ2-1; tentatively, D is TRBD2 (5 bases). The CDR3 spans 12 residues. Germline V gene data show CDR1 as KGHSH and CDR2 as LQKENI. V lost 0 bases and J lost 13, with 10 bases in between. CDR3: CASSPPTRVQFF. The CDR3 coding sequence is TGTGCCAGCTCACCACCGACGAGGGTTCAGTTCTTC. Together with reference TRBV18 and TRBJ2-1, the CDR3 gives the full variable domain: NAGVMQNPRHLVRRRGQEARLRCSPMKGHSHVYWYRQLPEEGLKFMVYLQKENIIDESGMPKERFSAEFPKEGPSILRIQQVVRGDSAAYFCASSPPTRVQFFGPGTRLTVL.

The genes are TRBV9 and TRBJ2-2; possible D gene TRBD2, 5 bases. V was cut by 1 base and J by 8 bases, with 9 bases left in between. The CDR3 length is 13 residues. Germline V gene lookup returns CDR1 SGDLS and CDR2 YYNGEE. CDR3 residues: CASSVTGEGELFF. CDR3 DNA sequence: TGTGCCAGCAGCGTAACCGGGGAAGGGGAGCTGTTTTTT.

The chain links TRBV28 to TRBJ1-2; D not certain. CDR3 length: 12 amino acids. Looked up from germline, CDR1 is MDHEN and CDR2 is SYDVKM. Trimming removed 8 bases from V and 4 bases from J, with 11 bases in between. The chain's CDR3 is CASLLHPYGYTF. Written as DNA, the CDR3 is TGTGCCAGCCTACTACACCCCTATGGCTACACCTTC.

V gene TRBV24-1 combines with J gene TRBJ2-1, with TRBD1 matching over 8 bases. Germline CDR1 and CDR2: KGHDR and SFDVKD. Losses at the gene ends were 4 bases for V and 5 bases for J; bases not matched to a gene: 9. The CDR3 sequence is 16 residues long. The DNA for the CDR3 is TGTGCCACCAGTGACAAACAGGGGGTTATCGACAATGAGCAGTTCTTC. Encoded protein: CATSDKQGVIDNEQFF.

This CDR3 reads CASSSLGAGYHNEQFF. As DNA, the CDR3 is TGTGCCAGCAGTTCACTGGGAGCGGGATACCACAATGAGCAGTTCTTC. V gene TRBV6-2 or TRBV6-3 combines with J gene TRBJ2-1, with 7 bases that match TRBD2. The CDR3 totals 16 residues. The V segment lost 4 bases and the J segment 5 bases; nucleotides outside the gene matches: 11. From germline, CDR1 is MNHEY and CDR2 SVGEGT.

V usage is TRBV2 and J usage is TRBJ1-1; TRBD1 might be the D (5 bases). The V end lost 6 bases, the J end lost 10 bases, and 12 bases lay between the germline ends. CDR1 SNHLY and CDR2 FYNNEI come from the germline V gene. This CDR3 is 11 amino acids long. CDR3 sequence: CASRGGVAAFF. CDR3 DNA: TGTGCCAGCAGGGGGGGGGTGGCAGCTTTCTTT.

This clone was recorded only once. The rearrangement links TRBV12-5 to TRBJ2-7, with TRBD1 identical over 8 bases. Germline V lookup: CDR1 LGHNT, CDR2 FRNRAP. This CDR3 spans 14 amino acids. V lost 6 bases and J lost 0; bases outside the gene matches: 4. CDR3 protein: CASGRDRNSYEQYF. For the CDR3, the DNA is TGTGCTAGTGGCAGGGACAGGAACTCCTACGAGCAGTACTTC.

This chain uses TRBV14 with TRBJ2-7, with 10 positions matching TRBD1. The CDR3 covers 17 residues. Germline loops: CDR1 SGHDN, CDR2 FVKESK. V dropped 4 bases and J dropped 5; count of bases not matched to a gene: 14. The CDR3 here is CASSRPSGTGARNEQYF. In DNA, the CDR3 is TGTGCCAGCAGCCGGCCCTCCGGGACAGGGGCTAGAAACGAGCAGTACTTC.

V and J are TRBV9 and TRBJ2-7; no definite D call. Trimming removed 0 bases from V and 10 bases from J, with 14 bases in between. This CDR3 comprises 13 residues. Per the germline V gene, CDR1 is SGDLS and CDR2 is YYNGEE. CDR3 sequence (DNA): TGTGCCAGCAGCGTAGCTTTTAGAGATTCACAGTACTTC. Amino acids: CASSVAFRDSQYF.

The rearrangement links TRBV27 to TRBJ1-5; 10 nucleotides match TRBD1. The junction had 9 bases not matched to a gene; V was cut back by 10 bases and J by 3 bases. Germline CDR1 reads MNHEY; CDR2 reads SMNVEV (reference sequence). CDR3 length: 15 residues. CDR3 loop: CATRGGQGFNQPQHF. The CDR3 DNA sequence: TGTGCCACCCGGGGGGGACAGGGGTTCAATCAGCCCCAGCATTTT.

This chain joins TRBV7-2 and TRBJ2-3; D not certain. The CDR3 has 17 amino acids. Deletions cut 5 bases from V and 1 base from J, with 19 bases between. The germline CDR1 and CDR2 sequences are SGHTA and FQGNSA. CDR3 in DNA: TGTGCCAGCAGCCCGGTAAGGAGAGGAGCCCGCACAGATACGCAGTATTTT. Translating gives CASSPVRRGARTDTQYF.

This chain uses TRBV19 with TRBJ1-1, with 8 bases fitting TRBD1. The trim removed 6 bases at V and 2 bases at J, leaving 5 bases unmatched. The CDR3 totals 14 residues. Germline assignment: CDR1 LNHDA and CDR2 SQIVND (reference sequence). In DNA, the CDR3 is TGTGCCAGTAGCCAGACAGGGGCAAACACTGAAGCTTTCTTT. This encodes CASSQTGANTEAFF.

The chain carries TRBV11-3 and TRBJ2-1, with a possible D match to TRBD1 (5 bases). CDR3 length: 15 amino acids. Germline values: CDR1 SGHNT, CDR2 YENEEA. The germline V and J ends were trimmed by 0 bases and 4 bases, with 10 bases remaining between them. CDR3 amino acids: CASSLEGAGYNEQFF. CDR3 DNA sequence: TGTGCCAGCAGCTTAGAAGGGGCAGGATACAATGAGCAGTTCTTC.

CDR3 protein: CASSQPLREDTQYF. Here the CDR3 DNA reads TGTGCCAGCAGCCAACCACTCAGGGAAGATACGCAGTATTTT. V gene TRBV3-1 (or the pseudogene TRBV3-2) combines with J gene TRBJ2-3; D is perhaps TRBD1 (5 bases). Germline CDR1 reads LGHDT; CDR2 reads YNNKEL (reference sequence). Trimming stripped 2 bases from V and 5 bases from J, with 11 bases between. The CDR3 spans 14 residues.

This clone was observed once. The chain employs TRBV6-1 and TRBJ1-5; 8 nucleotides agree with TRBD1. Germline trimming cut 4 bases from V and 6 bases from J; bases unmatched to any gene: 14. Germline V lookup: CDR1 MNHNS, CDR2 SASEGT. CDR3 length: 17 amino acids. The CDR3 loop reads CASSARQGTGQGQPQHF. CDR3 nucleotide sequence: TGTGCCAGCAGTGCAAGACAGGGGACGGGGCAGGGTCAGCCCCAGCATTTT.

The V gene is TRBV7-2, the J gene TRBJ1-2; 7 positions match TRBD1. J was trimmed by 3 bases and V by 5 bases; bases with no gene match: 9. The CDR3 runs 15 residues. Germline assignment: CDR1 SGHTA and CDR2 FQGNSA. The CDR3 DNA is TGTGCCAGCAGCCCCGCTAGGGGGCACGACTATGGCTACACCTTC. Translated, it gives CASSPARGHDYGYTF.

This clone was recorded only once. The V gene is TRBV3-1 (or the pseudogene TRBV3-2), the J gene TRBJ2-7, with 7 bases aligning to TRBD2. V lost 4 bases, J lost 5 bases, and 8 bases stayed unmatched. Germline CDR1 and CDR2: LGHDT and YNNKEL (reference sequence). The CDR3 is 14 residues long. This chain's CDR3 is CASSLSGRFNEQYF. For the CDR3, the DNA is TGTGCCAGCAGCCTCTCCGGGAGGTTCAACGAGCAGTACTTC.

V gene TRBV29-1 combines with J gene TRBJ2-3, with D maybe TRBD2 (5 bases). Germline lookup yields CDR1 SQVTM and CDR2 ANQGSEA. V was pared by 6 bases and J by 6 bases, with 13 bases between. The CDR3 length is 12 residues. The CDR3 loop is CSVIIASDTQYF. DNA for the CDR3: TGCAGCGTCATCATAGCGTCTGATACGCAGTATTTT.

The chain uses TRBV7-2 and TRBJ2-5; possibly TRBD1 for D (5 bases). In germline, CDR1 is SGHTA, CDR2 FQGNSA. Trimming pared 0 bases from V and 5 bases from J, leaving 16 bases between. This CDR3 has 16 residues. This CDR3 reads CASSLAGQGRQETQYF. The DNA of the CDR3 is TGTGCCAGCAGCTTAGCGGGCCAGGGCCGCCAGGAGACCCAGTACTTC.

V gene TRBV6-1 combines with J gene TRBJ2-7; TRBD2 agrees at 8 bases. The CDR3 has 14 amino acids. CDR1 and CDR2 (germline): MNHNS, SASEGT. The ends lost 1 base at V and 9 bases at J; junction bases unmatched: 8. The CDR3 DNA reads TGTGCCAGCAGTGAAGTTAGCGGGACGGATGGGCAGTACTTC. It codes for CASSEVSGTDGQYF.

V gene TRBV27 combines with J gene TRBJ2-2, with TRBD2 identical over 8 bases. The germline gives CDR1 MNHEY, CDR2 SMNVEV (reference sequence). This CDR3 comprises 16 residues. V lost 2 bases to trimming and J lost 4 bases; unmatched junction nucleotides: 6. CDR3 sequence reads: CASSLSSGKGTGELFF. CDR3 DNA sequence: TGTGCCAGCAGTTTAAGTAGCGGGAAGGGCACCGGGGAGCTGTTTTTT.

The chain employs TRBV5-5 and TRBJ1-4; TRBD1 matches 8 bases. Germline trimming cut 4 bases from V and 5 bases from J; bases unmatched to any gene: 7. This CDR3 contains 15 residues. The V gene's germline CDR1 is SGHKS and CDR2 YYEKEE (reference sequence). The CDR3 DNA reads as TGTGCCAGCAGCGTGGACAGGGTAGGAAATGAAAAACTGTTTTTT. It is translated as CASSVDRVGNEKLFF.

The CDR3 coding sequence is TGCGCCAGCAGCCCCGACCAACAGGGGGAGGGGTATGGCTACACCTTC. The encoded protein is CASSPDQQGEGYGYTF. The chain carries TRBV5-1 and TRBJ1-2; 8 nucleotides match TRBD1. Germline V CDR1 and CDR2: SGHRS, YFSETQ. The CDR3 length is 16 residues. The V gene end was trimmed by 4 bases and the J gene end by 5 bases; junction bases not matched to a gene: 13.